This T cell receptor beta chain is from a study of T-cell reconstitution after alpha-beta-depleted transplantation in children. Study results and limitations: By about two months after transplant, alpha-beta T cells reportedly arose from several hundred graft clones that had expanded. In some patients, recipient T cells and intrathymic progenitors surviving conditioning explained high day-60 diversity. The authors attributed T-cell counts and diversity one year after transplant mostly to newly produced T cells.

TCRbeta library preparation incorporated unique molecular identifiers. TCRdb itself ran the PCR reads through MiXCR, one entry per CDR3 protein. The sample shows fewer than 700,000 distinct CDR3 sequences, 13% of them seen only once. Comment on this clonotype: No antigen is known for it.

The source material was PBMCs, mostly from graft donor cells, sampled 360 days after TCRalphabeta/CD19-depleted stem cell transplant. The receptor was isolated from a male patient younger than 18 who had a stem cell transplant for acute myeloid leukemia, so the T cells may come from the graft donor.

The CDR3 is CASSRGLAGGQETQYF. The DNA for the CDR3 is TGTGCCAGCAGTAGGGGACTAGCGGGAGGACAAGAGACCCAGTACTTC. The genes are TRBV12-3 or TRBV12-4 and TRBJ2-5; 15 bases match TRBD2. Trimming took 5 bases from V and 2 from J; bases not matched to a gene: 3. This CDR3 is 16 amino acids long.